This T cell receptor beta chain is drawn from a study of T cell repertoires in cytomegalovirus infection. At the level of the study: CMV epitopes used comprised recently identified HLA-C-restricted ones and well-studied HLA-B-restricted ones. Public TCR beta signatures marked donors with CMV infection and the matching HLA.

The V and J ends lost 0 bases and 4 bases respectively, with 12 bases between them. The CDR3 is 15 residues long. Germline V CDR1 and CDR2: LNHDA, SQIVND (reference sequence). This clonotype occurred a few times. No antigen is known for it. TCRdb reprocessed the reads via MiXCR and lists one record per CDR3 protein. The sample contains about 400,000 distinct CDR3 sequences, about 35% of which appear only once. General study points: Clonotype analysis showed dominance of the ex vivo response by HLA-C-restricted CMV-specific TCR beta clonotypes.

Source: cultured PBMCs, taken from culture after CMV antigen stimulation. V and J are TRBV19 and TRBJ1-2; D gene unclear. This receptor was obtained from a human donor in good health (CMV status not recorded). Some clones in this sample may be carry-over from other donors' samples. The CDR3 DNA sequence: TGTGCCAGTAGTATAGAGGCAGGAATGGCCTATGGCTACACCTTC. Encoded protein: CASSIEAGMAYGYTF.